A single sample is the source of the 27 T cell receptor beta chains below, sequenced in a study of regulatory T cells in long-lasting Graves disease. The time point is: persistent/refractory GD, antithyroid drugs over 5 years with positive TRAb. PBMCs were the source of the RNA used for TCR sequencing. The TCR beta library used iRepertoire HTBI primers with Arm-PCR amplification of CDR3. TCRdb re-called the multiplex PCR reads through MiXCR, storing one row per CDR3 protein. The sample consists of approximately 360,000 distinct CDR3 sequences, less than 30% of them appearing once. The material sequenced was peripheral blood mononuclear cells (PBMCs), taken when the disease was refractory, from a patient treated with antithyroid drugs. Receptors originate from a woman aged 40-49 years with Graves disease.

This chain joins TRBV19 and TRBJ1-3; D uncertain. Germline V gene lookup returns CDR1 LNHDA and CDR2 SQIVND (reference sequence). There are 15 residues in the CDR3. With 6 bases removed from V and 0 bases from J, the gap between germline ends came to 12 bases. The CDR3 loop is CASSRPGSSGNTIYF. CDR3 DNA: TGTGCCAGTAGCCGCCCCGGGAGCTCTGGAAACACCATATATTTT.

Of note for this clonotype: This sequence may be a read error, since a much larger clone differs from it by one base. This chain uses TRBV10-2 with TRBJ2-7; 8 positions agree with TRBD1. The germline gives CDR1 WSHSY, CDR2 SAAADI. This CDR3 has 15 amino acids. V lost 4 bases, J lost 2 bases, and 7 bases stayed unmatched. The CDR3 spells CASSVDRGSPYEQYF. CDR3 sequence (DNA): TGCGCCAGCAGTGTAGACAGGGGAAGCCCCTACGAGCAGTACTTC.

The chain links TRBV19 to TRBJ2-3; unclear D gene. The V and J ends lost 11 bases and 0 bases respectively, with 15 bases between them. This CDR3 is built from 14 residues. Germline values: CDR1 LNHDA, CDR2 SQIVND (reference sequence). The CDR3 is CAASGGFSTDTQYF. The CDR3 DNA is TGTGCCGCGAGTGGCGGTTTTAGCACAGATACGCAGTATTTT.

In this sample, this clonotype turned up many times. This rearrangement joins TRBV3-1 to TRBJ2-5; no firm D call. CDR3 size: 13 residues. V gave up 0 bases and J gave up 2 bases, with 4 bases separating them. The V gene's germline CDR1 is LGHDT and CDR2 YNNKEL (reference sequence). CDR3 in DNA: TGTGCCAGCAGCCAAGAGTTACAAGAGACCCAGTACTTC. Amino acid sequence: CASSQELQETQYF.

This clonotype came up a few times. An end of the junction does not agree with germline; a read error may underlie this. The J gene is TRBJ1-1, the V gene TRBV20-1; no firm D call. The CDR3 runs 14 residues. From germline, CDR1 is DFQATT and CDR2 SNEGSKA (reference sequence). The CDR3 loop reads CSARDPNRDTEAFF. The CDR3 region has the DNA TGTAGTGCTAGAGATCCAAATCGGGACACTGAAGCTTTCTTT.

This clonotype was found many times. This chain's CDR3 is CASKLGAGSSYEQYF. The CDR3, as DNA: TGTGCCAGCAAGCTTGGGGCGGGTAGCTCCTACGAGCAGTACTTC. The rearrangement uses TRBV2 and TRBJ2-7, with D possibly being TRBD1 or TRBD2 (5 bases each). The CDR3 runs to 15 residues. V gave up 7 bases and J gave up 0 bases, with 16 bases separating them. The germline V gene encodes CDR1 SNHLY and CDR2 FYNNEI.

The sample holds a few counts of this clonotype. The rearrangement uses TRBV11-2 and TRBJ2-1; no firm D call. CDR3 length equals 15 residues. The germline V and J ends were trimmed by 4 bases and 1 base, with 11 bases remaining between them. Germline V gene data show CDR1 as SGHAT and CDR2 as FQNNGV. The CDR3 spells CASSSFYLSYNEQFF. In DNA form, the CDR3 reads TGTGCCAGCAGCTCATTCTACCTATCCTACAATGAGCAGTTCTTC.

The chain carries TRBV5-1 and TRBJ2-2, with 7 bases aligning to TRBD2. Trimming took 5 bases from V and 3 from J; bases not matched to a gene: 4. Germline-derived CDR1 and CDR2 are SGHRS and YFSETQ. The CDR3 has 14 amino acids. The CDR3 region has the DNA TGCGCCAGCAGGGCGCTAGCGGACACCGGGGAGCTGTTTTTT. Translating gives CASRALADTGELFF.

The rearrangement joins TRBV19 to TRBJ2-2; the match to TRBD2 covers 13 bases. CDR1 LNHDA and CDR2 SQIVND come from the germline V gene (reference sequence). The CDR3 has 16 amino acids. Trimming removed 5 bases from V and 7 bases from J; junction bases left unmatched: 7. The CDR3 sequence is CASSLRLAGGGGELFF. The DNA of the CDR3 is TGTGCCAGTAGTTTAAGACTAGCGGGAGGTGGCGGGGAGCTGTTTTTT.

This clonotype was counted a few times. V gene TRBV19 combines with J gene TRBJ1-1; tentatively, D is TRBD1 (6 bases). The CDR3 runs to 12 residues. Germline V CDR1 and CDR2: LNHDA, SQIVND (reference sequence). V lost 7 bases to trimming and J lost 5 bases, with 11 bases between them. This CDR3 is CASIWGATEAFF. CDR3 DNA: TGTGCCAGTATCTGGGGGGCTACTGAAGCTTTCTTT. Using reference TRBV19 and TRBJ1-1 for the parts outside the CDR3, the full variable domain is DGGITQSPKYLFRKEGQNVTLSCEQNLNHDAMYWYRQDPGQGLRLIYYSQIVNDFQKGDIAEGYSVSREKKESFPLTVTSAQKNPTAFYLCASIWGATEAFFGQGTRLTVV.

At least ten counts were recorded for this clonotype. This chain's CDR3 is CASTLLGGHTEAFF. The CDR3 DNA reads as TGTGCCAGCACTCTTCTAGGGGGTCACACTGAAGCTTTCTTT. This chain connects TRBV27 to TRBJ1-1; a weak D match, TRBD1 (6 bases). The CDR3 is 14 amino acids. In germline, CDR1 is MNHEY, CDR2 SMNVEV (reference sequence). V was clipped by 7 bases and J by 3 bases, with 15 bases between them.

This clonotype occurred many times. The rearrangement joins TRBV27 to TRBJ1-2; D possibly corresponds to TRBD1 (5 bases). The CDR3 is 15 amino acids. The V gene's germline CDR1 is MNHEY and CDR2 SMNVEV (reference sequence). V was shortened by 3 bases and J by 5 bases, with 16 bases between the two germline ends. The DNA for the CDR3 is TGTGCCAGCAGTTTCTCCGGGCCCGGGGGGTATGGCTACACCTTC. Its translation is CASSFSGPGGYGYTF.

A note on this clonotype: A much larger clonotype is one base distant, so this may be a read error. The chain is built from TRBV5-1 and TRBJ2-7; a weak D match, TRBD2 (6 bases). V lost 6 bases and J lost 0, with 19 bases in between. This CDR3 comprises 16 residues. Germline V gives CDR1 SGHRS, CDR2 YFSETQ. The CDR3 region has the DNA TGCGCCAGCATGCCCTCGCCCGGGACTCGCTCCTACGAGCAGTACTTC. Protein sequence: CASMPSPGTRSYEQYF.

This chain uses TRBV20-1 with TRBJ1-2; D remains unclear. The CDR3 is 12 amino acids. The germline gives CDR1 DFQATT, CDR2 SNEGSKA (reference sequence). V lost 7 bases and J 8 bases, leaving 17 bases between the germline ends. The CDR3 sequence: CSEEFGGRGYTF. CDR3 bases: TGCAGTGAAGAATTCGGCGGAAGGGGCTACACCTTC.

The table lists this clonotype with a few counts. The CDR3 nucleotides are TGTGCCAGCAGCAGACAGGGGGCGGCCGCAACTAATGAAAAACTGTTTTTT. Its protein is CASSRQGAAATNEKLFF. The chain couples TRBV2 to TRBJ1-4; 10 nucleotides line up with TRBD1. Germline-derived CDR1 and CDR2 are SNHLY and FYNNEI. This CDR3 spans 17 amino acids. The V gene end was trimmed by 6 bases and the J gene end by 0 bases; junction bases not matched to a gene: 7.

This clonotype was observed a handful of times. The chain is built from TRBV7-8 and TRBJ1-5; 7 bases are shared with TRBD1. Germline CDR1 reads SGHVS; CDR2 reads FQNEAQ. The V gene end was trimmed by 4 bases and the J gene end by 2 bases; junction bases not matched to a gene: 8. The CDR3 has 16 residues. CDR3 nucleotide sequence: TGTGCCAGCAGCTCCCGGACAGGCTGGGGCAATCAGCCCCAGCATTTT. It yields the protein CASSSRTGWGNQPQHF.

This clonotype was counted only a few times. The V gene is TRBV6-1, the J gene TRBJ2-3, with D unclear. Germline loops: CDR1 MNHNS, CDR2 SASEGT. V lost 5 bases and J 0 bases, leaving 12 bases between the germline ends. The CDR3 consists of 15 residues. This CDR3 reads CASSSRHLSTDTQYF. The CDR3 DNA reads as TGTGCCAGCAGTAGTAGGCACCTGAGCACAGATACGCAGTATTTT.

J is TRBJ1-5 and V is TRBV3-1; D is undetermined. The CDR3 extends over 14 amino acids. Per germline, CDR1 LGHDT and CDR2 YNNKEL (reference sequence). The germline V and J ends were trimmed by 3 bases and 9 bases, with 15 bases remaining between them. Written as DNA, the CDR3 is TGTGCCAGCAGCCAGGGAAATATCCTTGGGCCCCAGCATTTT. Amino acid sequence: CASSQGNILGPQHF.

This clonotype was counted at least ten times. The chain joins TRBV20-1 to TRBJ2-5; 12 bases map to TRBD2. After removal of 0 bases from V and 1 base from J, the junction contained 9 bases not matched to a gene. The germline V gene has CDR1 DFQATT and CDR2 SNEGSKA (reference sequence). The CDR3 spans 18 residues. The chain's CDR3 is CSARDWRLAGVGQETQYF. The CDR3, as DNA: TGCAGTGCTAGAGATTGGAGACTAGCGGGAGTGGGCCAAGAGACCCAGTACTTC.

The chain has TRBV19 and TRBJ2-1, with TRBD2 identical over 8 bases. This CDR3 has 16 amino acids. Losses at the gene ends were 1 base for V and 8 bases for J; bases not matched to a gene: 10. Germline V lookup: CDR1 LNHDA, CDR2 SQIVND (reference sequence). The DNA of the CDR3 is TGTGCCAGTAGTATAGTGTGGGGACTAGAAGGCCATGAGCAGTTCTTC. This codes for CASSIVWGLEGHEQFF.

In its sample, this clonotype was seen a few times. The chain uses TRBV19 and TRBJ2-7; TRBD2 aligns across 9 bases. This CDR3 region has 13 residues. Germline V gene sequence: CDR1 LNHDA, CDR2 SQIVND (reference sequence). With 5 bases clipped from V and 5 bases from J, the junction kept 4 bases outside the gene matches. The CDR3 region is CASSYGLANEQYF. CDR3 nucleotides: TGTGCCAGTAGTTACGGACTAGCGAACGAGCAGTACTTC.

This clonotype was seen many times. This chain links TRBV3-1 with TRBJ1-5; maybe TRBD1 (5 bases). CDR1 and CDR2 from the germline V gene are LGHDT and YNNKEL (reference sequence). This CDR3 has 16 amino acids. Trimming shortened V by 1 base and J by 2 bases, and 12 bases separated the two germline ends. The CDR3 DNA reads TGTGCCAGCAGCCAAGGTTATGGAGGGGGCAATCAGCCCCAGCATTTT. This sequence encodes CASSQGYGGGNQPQHF. Filled out from reference TRBV3-1 and TRBJ1-5, the complete variable domain reads DTAVSQTPKYLVTQMGNDKSIKCEQNLGHDTMYWYKQDSKKFLKIMFSYNNKELIINETVPNRFSPKSPDKAHLNLHINSLELGDSAVYFCASSQGYGGGNQPQHFGDGTRLSIL.

This clonotype was found a few times. The rearrangement uses TRBV20-1 and TRBJ2-2; the match to TRBD1 covers 8 bases. CDR3 size: 14 residues. CDR1 DFQATT and CDR2 SNEGSKA come from the germline V gene (reference sequence). Trimming at V came to 2 bases and at J to 5 bases, leaving 4 bases not matched to a gene. DNA for the CDR3: TGCAGTGCTAGACAGGGGGCGCGGACCGGGGAGCTGTTTTTT. This gives the protein CSARQGARTGELFF.

This clonotype has a count of ten or more. As DNA, the CDR3 is TGTGCCAGCAGCTTGGAGTTCCAAGAGACCCAGTACTTC. Its protein is CASSLEFQETQYF. The chain links TRBV5-4 to TRBJ2-5; D remains unclear. The length of the CDR3 is 13 residues. V lost 0 bases to trimming and J lost 1 base, with 4 bases between them. Germline V gives CDR1 SGHNT, CDR2 YYREEE (reference sequence). Filled out from reference TRBV5-4 and TRBJ2-5, the complete variable domain reads ETGVTQSPTHLIKTRGQQVTLRCSSQSGHNTVSWYQQALGQGPQFIFQYYREEENGRGNFPPRFSGLQFPNYSSELNVNALELDDSALYLCASSLEFQETQYFGPGTRLLVL.

The chain carries TRBV27 and TRBJ1-1; no firm D call. Germline V CDR1 and CDR2: MNHEY, SMNVEV (reference sequence). V lost 2 bases and J 4 bases, leaving 14 bases between the germline ends. The CDR3 is 15 amino acids. This CDR3 reads CASSLGVSKVTEAFF. The CDR3 DNA reads as TGTGCCAGCAGTTTAGGGGTTAGTAAGGTCACTGAAGCTTTCTTT.

This clonotype was counted at least ten times. V and J are TRBV2 and TRBJ1-6; D gene unclear. The germline gives CDR1 SNHLY, CDR2 FYNNEI. Trimming stripped 6 bases from V and 8 bases from J, with 5 bases between. This CDR3 has 11 amino acids. The CDR3 DNA reads TGTGCCAGCAGCGGCGATTCACCCCTCCACTTT. This encodes CASSGDSPLHF.

This clonotype was counted between two and nine times. The rearrangement uses TRBV5-6 and TRBJ1-2, with no clear D. The CDR3 has 16 amino acids. The V and J ends lost 0 bases and 1 base respectively, with 13 bases between them. Germline V gene lookup returns CDR1 SGHDT and CDR2 YYEEEE. In nucleotides, the CDR3 is TGTGCCAGCAGCTTGGACGTTGGGCCCAATAACTATGGCTACACCTTC. Its translation is CASSLDVGPNNYGYTF.